This TCR beta chain was identified in a study of post-analysis software for immune sequencing data. Study context: Secondary progressive, relapsing-remitting and progressive-relapsing multiple sclerosis were among the included disease courses.

TCR beta libraries were prepared from cDNA with unique molecular identifiers. Around 500,000 cDNA molecules were obtained from roughly 0.93 to 9.6 million T cells. TCRdb recomputed calls from the PCR reads with MiXCR, one row per CDR3 protein. The sample gives hundreds of thousands of distinct CDR3 sequences, around 47% of which show up once; approximately 1.7% is in the top ten. Study results and limitations: By F measure, samples from a shared preparation batch strongly co-clustered. TRBV5-6, TRBV5-1 and TRBV20-1 belonged to a set of a handful of TRBV segments that were more frequent in patients than controls. Among multiple sclerosis patients, normalized Chao1 diversity was significantly below that of controls.

The CDR3 spans 14 residues. V lost 4 bases, J lost 2 bases, and 10 bases lay in between. Germline lookup yields CDR1 SGHNT and CDR2 YYREEE (reference sequence). This clonotype was seen only a few times. Antigen unknown. This clonotype was sampled from a girl aged 10 to 17 with multiple sclerosis. The V gene is TRBV5-4, the J gene TRBJ2-1, with D possibly TRBD1 on 6 matching bases. The sequenced material came from blood. This CDR3 is CASSRNRAYNEQFF. CDR3 DNA: TGTGCCAGCAGCCGGAACAGGGCCTACAATGAGCAGTTCTTC. Looking up the rest from reference TRBV5-4 and TRBJ2-1 gives the full variable domain: ETGVTQSPTHLIKTRGQQVTLRCSSQSGHNTVSWYQQALGQGPQFIFQYYREEENGRGNFPPRFSGLQFPNYSSELNVNALELDDSALYLCASSRNRAYNEQFFGPGTRLTVL.